This T cell receptor beta chain appears in the sequencing data of a study of molecular identifiers for immune sequencing clone quantification. This clonotype was counted at least ten times. TCRdb passed the PCR reads through MiXCR, listing each CDR3 protein once. This sample has approximately 550,000 distinct CDR3 sequences; 20% to 25% occur once, and the top ten carry around 0.84%. V was cut by 8 bases and J by 3 bases, with 15 bases left in between. The CDR3 length is 14 residues. Germline-derived CDR1 and CDR2 are MNHEY and SMNVEV (reference sequence). Material for sequencing was naive CD8+ T cells from blood, with Jurkat cell RNA spiked in. Subset reported: FACS-sorted CD8+CD4-CCR7+CD45RA+ naive T cells. This TCR was recovered from a human donor in good health. Some libraries in this study had Jurkat cell RNA spiked in. This chain joins TRBV27 and TRBJ2-3, with a weak D call TRBD2 (6 bases). The CDR3 nucleotides are TGTGCCAGCCGCCCTAACCTAGCGACAGATACGCAGTATTTT. Encoded protein: CASRPNLATDTQYF.